Each of the 18 T cell receptor beta chains below was sequenced from the same sample in a study of blood T cell repertoires in COVID-19. Repertoires were generated with immunoSEQ multiplex PCR, while TCRdb's copy carries only in-frame clones and drops some. The sample carries fewer than 500,000 clones, more than 75% recorded once. Sequenced input: PBMCs or T cells enriched from blood (not recorded which). Every receptor here comes from a man aged 25-45 years who had recovered from COVID-19.

V is TRBV7-9 and J is TRBJ2-7, with D unclear. Per germline, CDR1 SEHNR and CDR2 FQNEAQ (reference sequence). The CDR3 length is 12 residues. The germline V and J ends were trimmed by 7 bases and 4 bases, with 11 bases remaining between them. CDR3 residues: CASTKVPYEQYF. DNA of the CDR3: TGTGCCAGCACCAAAGTCCCATACGAGCAGTACTTC.

The chain combines TRBV25-1 with TRBJ1-3; D uncertain. CDR3 length: 16 residues. Per the germline V gene, CDR1 is MGHDK and CDR2 is SYGVNS. V was trimmed by 1 base and J by 0 bases, leaving 10 bases between them. The CDR3 nucleotides read TGTGCCAGCAGTGAATTGGTCTCGGGCTCTGGAAACACCATATATTTT. Amino acid sequence: CASSELVSGSGNTIYF. The full variable domain, in which reference TRBV25-1 and TRBJ1-3 provide the parts outside the CDR3, is EADIYQTPRYLVIGTGKKITLECSQTMGHDKMYWYQQDPGMELHLIHYSYGVNSTEKGDLSSESTVSRIRTEHFPLTLESARPSHTSQYLCASSELVSGSGNTIYFGEGSWLTVV.

As for this clone: Mismatch with germline at one junction end may stem from a read error. This chain uses TRBV4-1 with TRBJ2-1; 8 nucleotides align to TRBD1. This CDR3 is built from 15 residues. The germline V gene has CDR1 MGHRA and CDR2 YSYEKL. The CDR3 loop is CASSKGVGQGNGQFF. The CDR3 DNA sequence: TGCGCCAGCAGCAAAGGGGTCGGACAGGGCAATGGGCAGTTCTTC.

This chain uses TRBV30 with TRBJ1-5; TRBD1 matches 7 bases. CDR1 and CDR2 (germline): GTSNPN, SVGIG (reference sequence). CDR3 length equals 13 residues. V shed 3 bases, J shed 9 bases, and the junction held 8 bases outside the gene matches. CDR3 region: CAWRTGPQLPQHF. The CDR3 DNA is TGTGCCTGGAGGACAGGGCCGCAATTGCCCCAGCATTTT. Using reference TRBV30 and TRBJ1-5 for the parts outside the CDR3, the full variable domain is SQTIHQWPATLVQPVGSPLSLECTVEGTSNPNLYWYRQAAGRGLQLLFYSVGIGQISSEVPQNLSASRPQDRQFILSSKKLLLSDSGFYLCAWRTGPQLPQHFGDGTRLSIL.

V is TRBV7-9 and J is TRBJ2-7, with D perhaps TRBD1 (6 bases). Trimming took 5 bases from V and 6 from J, leaving 14 bases between them. The CDR3 consists of 13 residues. CDR1 and CDR2 from the germline V gene are SEHNR and FQNEAQ (reference sequence). The CDR3 DNA sequence: TGTGCCAGCAGCAAACTGGACAGTAGCGAGCAGTACTTC. Translation gives CASSKLDSSEQYF.

This chain joins TRBV12-3 or TRBV12-4 and TRBJ1-2; D perhaps matches TRBD1 (6 bases). This CDR3 comprises 11 residues. With 6 bases removed from V and 11 bases from J, the gap between germline ends came to 13 bases. The CDR3 loop is CASSLRTEYTF. In nucleotides, the CDR3 is TGTGCCAGCAGCCTCAGGACAGAGTACACCTTC.

V usage is TRBV19 and J usage is TRBJ1-2; D remains unclear. Germline V CDR1 and CDR2: LNHDA, SQIVND (reference sequence). V lost 3 bases, J lost 3 bases, and 8 bases lay in between. CDR3 length: 13 residues. CDR3 in amino acids: CASSIDGYYGYTF. The CDR3 bases are TGTGCCAGTAGTATTGACGGGTACTATGGCTACACCTTC.

CDR3 sequence (DNA): TGTGCCAGCAGCGAGAGTTTTACAGGGGGGAATTCACCCCTCCACTTT. Its translation: CASSESFTGGNSPLHF. The chain employs TRBV9 and TRBJ1-6, with 8 bases aligning to TRBD1. The germline V gene has CDR1 SGDLS and CDR2 YYNGEE. V lost 3 bases and J lost 7; bases outside the gene matches: 9. The CDR3 runs 16 residues.

In this sample, this clone turned up once. This chain connects TRBV2 to TRBJ2-1; 8 positions match TRBD2. Per germline, CDR1 SNHLY and CDR2 FYNNEI. This CDR3 has 15 residues. The ends lost 4 bases at V and 7 bases at J; junction bases unmatched: 9. As DNA, the CDR3 is TGTGCCAGCAGTGGTCTGCGGGGGGTTAGAAATGAGCAGTTCTTC. It codes for CASSGLRGVRNEQFF.

This clone was seen a single time. The chain couples TRBV6-2 or TRBV6-3 to TRBJ1-1, with 7 nucleotides matching TRBD1. The germline CDR1 and CDR2 sequences are MNHEY and SVGEGT. V lost 2 bases and J lost 5; bases outside the gene matches: 5. There are 14 residues in the CDR3. CDR3 nucleotides: TGTGCCAGCAGTTACGCAAGGGGGCTAACTGAAGCTTTCTTT. Amino acids: CASSYARGLTEAFF.

The V call is TRBV7-9, the J call TRBJ1-4; 9 bases agree with TRBD1. From germline, CDR1 is SEHNR and CDR2 FQNEAQ (reference sequence). The trim removed 5 bases at V and 2 bases at J, leaving 6 bases unmatched. This CDR3 region has 16 residues. In DNA, the CDR3 is TGTGCCAGCAGCCCCAACAGGGGGCAGACTAATGAAAAACTGTTTTTT. Translating it yields CASSPNRGQTNEKLFF. The variable domain in full, with the rest retrieved from reference TRBV7-9 and TRBJ1-4, is DTGVSQNPRHKITKRGQNVTFRCDPISEHNRLYWYRQTLGQGPEFLTYFQNEAQLEKSRLLSDRFSAERPKGSFSTLEIQRTEQGDSAMYLCASSPNRGQTNEKLFFGSGTQLSVL.

The genes are TRBV5-1 and TRBJ2-2; TRBD2 aligns across 7 bases. Germline V lookup: CDR1 SGHRS, CDR2 YFSETQ. V dropped 1 base and J dropped 7; count of bases not matched to a gene: 4. The CDR3 has 14 residues. This CDR3 reads CASSLIPGGGELFF. In DNA form, the CDR3 reads TGCGCCAGCAGCTTGATCCCGGGGGGCGGGGAGCTGTTTTTT.

V gene TRBV11-3 combines with J gene TRBJ2-2, with 8 positions matching TRBD2. The trim removed 5 bases at V and 7 bases at J, leaving 9 bases unmatched. CDR1 and CDR2 (germline): SGHNT, YENEEA. The CDR3 length is 15 residues. CDR3 sequence reads: CASSKAGGVVGELFF. CDR3 DNA: TGTGCCAGCAGCAAGGCGGGGGGTGTAGTCGGGGAGCTGTTTTTT.

This rearrangement joins TRBV12-5 to TRBJ1-6, with 7 bases that match TRBD1. Trimming took 3 bases from V and 14 from J; bases not matched to a gene: 10. CDR3 size: 14 residues. Germline values: CDR1 LGHNT, CDR2 FRNRAP. CDR3 nucleotide sequence: TGTGCTAGTGGTTTCCGGGACAGCCCCGGAACCCTCCACTTT. This translates into CASGFRDSPGTLHF.

This clone was picked up a small number of times. This chain's CDR3 is CASSRTGGDGYTF. The CDR3 nucleotides are TGCGCCAGCAGTCGAACAGGGGGTGATGGCTACACCTTC. The V call is TRBV5-1, the J call TRBJ1-2; 8 nucleotides line up with TRBD1. V shed 5 bases, J shed 6 bases, and the junction held 6 bases outside the gene matches. This CDR3 region has 13 residues. Germline lookup yields CDR1 SGHRS and CDR2 YFSETQ.

This clone was picked up one time. The chain combines TRBV5-6 with TRBJ2-3; TRBD2 matches 8 bases. The germline CDR1 and CDR2 sequences are SGHDT and YYEEEE. After removal of 0 bases from V and 6 bases from J, the junction contained 6 bases not matched to a gene. This CDR3 is 15 amino acids long. CDR3 amino acids: CASSLGSGGTDTQYF. As DNA, the CDR3 is TGTGCCAGCAGCTTGGGAAGCGGGGGTACCGATACGCAGTATTTT.

This rearrangement joins TRBV10-1 to TRBJ2-3; possibly TRBD1 for D (6 bases). V lost 4 bases, J lost 1 base, and 18 bases lay in between. CDR1 and CDR2 (germline): WNHNN, SYGVQD (reference sequence). The CDR3 covers 17 residues. CDR3 sequence: CASSAEAWGPGTDTQYF. The CDR3 nucleotides are TGCGCCAGCAGTGCCGAGGCATGGGGGCCCGGCACAGATACGCAGTATTTT.

This clone was recorded only once. The chain carries TRBV9 and TRBJ2-2, with a weak D call TRBD2 (6 bases). Trimming removed 3 bases at V and 1 base at J, with 10 bases between. This CDR3 region has 15 residues. Germline V gives CDR1 SGDLS, CDR2 YYNGEE. CDR3 DNA sequence: TGTGCCAGCAGCGCGGGACTTAGGAACACCGGGGAGCTGTTTTTT. Translation gives CASSAGLRNTGELFF.